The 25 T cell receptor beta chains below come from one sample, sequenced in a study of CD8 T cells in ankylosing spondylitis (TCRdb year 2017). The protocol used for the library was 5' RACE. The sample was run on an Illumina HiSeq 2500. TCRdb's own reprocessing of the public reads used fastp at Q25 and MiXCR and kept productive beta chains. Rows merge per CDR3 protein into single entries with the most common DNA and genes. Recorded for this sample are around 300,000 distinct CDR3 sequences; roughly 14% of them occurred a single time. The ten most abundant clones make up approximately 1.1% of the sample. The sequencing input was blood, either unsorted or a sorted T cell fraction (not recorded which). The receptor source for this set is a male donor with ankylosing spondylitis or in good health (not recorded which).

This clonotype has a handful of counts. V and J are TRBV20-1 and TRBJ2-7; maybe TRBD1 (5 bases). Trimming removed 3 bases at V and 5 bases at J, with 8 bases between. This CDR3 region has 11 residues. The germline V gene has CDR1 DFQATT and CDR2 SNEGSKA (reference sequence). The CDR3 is CSASRAHEQYF. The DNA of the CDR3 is TGCAGTGCTAGCAGGGCCCACGAGCAGTACTTC.

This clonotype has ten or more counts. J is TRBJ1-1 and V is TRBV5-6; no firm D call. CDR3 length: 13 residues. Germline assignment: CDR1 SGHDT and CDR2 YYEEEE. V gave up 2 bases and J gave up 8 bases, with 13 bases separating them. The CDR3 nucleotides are TGTGCCAGCAGCTTCAACGACCGGGAGGAAGCTTTCTTT. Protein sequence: CASSFNDREEAFF.

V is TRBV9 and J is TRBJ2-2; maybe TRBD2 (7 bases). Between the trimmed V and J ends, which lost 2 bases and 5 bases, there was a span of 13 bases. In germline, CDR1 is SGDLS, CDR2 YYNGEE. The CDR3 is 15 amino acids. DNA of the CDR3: TGTGCCAGCAGCGTGGGGGGGGGGCCTACCGGGGAGCTGTTTTTT. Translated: CASSVGGGPTGELFF.

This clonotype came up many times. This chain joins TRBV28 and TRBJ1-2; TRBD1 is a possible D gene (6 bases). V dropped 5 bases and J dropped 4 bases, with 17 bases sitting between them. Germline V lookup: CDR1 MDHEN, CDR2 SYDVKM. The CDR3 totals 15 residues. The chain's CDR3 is CASSGGGQGFYGYTF. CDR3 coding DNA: TGTGCCAGCAGTGGGGGGGGCCAGGGCTTCTATGGCTACACCTTC.

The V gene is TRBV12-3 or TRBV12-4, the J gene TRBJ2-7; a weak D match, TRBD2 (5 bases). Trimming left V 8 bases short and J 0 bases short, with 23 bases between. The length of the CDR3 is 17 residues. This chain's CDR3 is CASRRGQAASNSYEQYF. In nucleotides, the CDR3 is TGTGCCAGCCGGCGAGGGCAGGCGGCGTCTAACTCCTACGAGCAGTACTTC.

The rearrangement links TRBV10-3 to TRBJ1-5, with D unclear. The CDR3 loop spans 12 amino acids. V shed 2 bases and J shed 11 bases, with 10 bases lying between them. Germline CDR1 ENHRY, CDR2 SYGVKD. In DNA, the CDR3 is TGTGCCATCAGTGAGACCCCTTGGGCCCAGCATTTT. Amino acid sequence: CAISETPWAQHF.

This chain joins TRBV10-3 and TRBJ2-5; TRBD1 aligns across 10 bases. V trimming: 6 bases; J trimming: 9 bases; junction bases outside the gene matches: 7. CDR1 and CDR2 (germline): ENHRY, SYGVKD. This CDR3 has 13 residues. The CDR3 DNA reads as TGTGCCATCAGCCCCACCGGGACAGGGGCCCAGTACTTC. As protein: CAISPTGTGAQYF.

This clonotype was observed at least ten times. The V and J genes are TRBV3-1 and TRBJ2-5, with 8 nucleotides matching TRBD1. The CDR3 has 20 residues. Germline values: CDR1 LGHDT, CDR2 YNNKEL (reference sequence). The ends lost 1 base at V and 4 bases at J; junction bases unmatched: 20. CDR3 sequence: CASSQASPVQGARIGETQYF. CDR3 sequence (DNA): TGTGCCAGCAGCCAAGCTTCCCCGGTCCAGGGGGCTCGAATAGGAGAGACCCAGTACTTC.

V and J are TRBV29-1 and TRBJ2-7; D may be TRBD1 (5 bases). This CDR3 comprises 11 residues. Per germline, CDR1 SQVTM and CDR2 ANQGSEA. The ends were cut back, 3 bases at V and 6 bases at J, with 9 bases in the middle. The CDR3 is CSVDRAGEQYF. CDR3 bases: TGCAGCGTTGACAGGGCCGGCGAGCAGTACTTC.

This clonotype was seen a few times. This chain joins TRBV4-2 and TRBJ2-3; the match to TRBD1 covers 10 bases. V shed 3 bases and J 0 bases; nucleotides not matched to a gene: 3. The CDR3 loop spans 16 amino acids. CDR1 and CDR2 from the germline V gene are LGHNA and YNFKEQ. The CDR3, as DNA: TGTGCCAGCAGCCATCCGGGACAGGGGAGCACAGATACGCAGTATTTT. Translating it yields CASSHPGQGSTDTQYF.

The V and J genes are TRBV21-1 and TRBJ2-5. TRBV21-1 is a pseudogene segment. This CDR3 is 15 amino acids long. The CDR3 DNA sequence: TGTGCCAGCAGCAAAGAGTCTACTCCCCGAGGGACCCAGTACTTC. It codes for CASSKESTPRGTQYF.

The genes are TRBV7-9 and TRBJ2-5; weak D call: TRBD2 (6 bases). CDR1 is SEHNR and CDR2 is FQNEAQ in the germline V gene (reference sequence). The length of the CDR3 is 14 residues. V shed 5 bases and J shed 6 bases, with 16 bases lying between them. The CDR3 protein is CASSITGLQQTQYF. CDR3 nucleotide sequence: TGTGCCAGCAGCATAACGGGACTTCAACAGACCCAGTACTTC.

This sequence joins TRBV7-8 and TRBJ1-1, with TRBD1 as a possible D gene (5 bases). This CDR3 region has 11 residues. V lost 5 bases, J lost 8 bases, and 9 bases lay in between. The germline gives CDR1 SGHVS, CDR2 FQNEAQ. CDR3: CASSESGEAFF. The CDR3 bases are TGTGCCAGCAGCGAATCAGGGGAAGCTTTCTTT.

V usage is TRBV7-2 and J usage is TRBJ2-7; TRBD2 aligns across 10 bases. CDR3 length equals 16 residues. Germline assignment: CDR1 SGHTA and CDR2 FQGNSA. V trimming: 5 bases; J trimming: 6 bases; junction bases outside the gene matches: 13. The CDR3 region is CASSTLGLAIPLEQYF. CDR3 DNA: TGTGCCAGCAGCACCTTGGGACTAGCGATTCCCCTCGAGCAGTACTTC.

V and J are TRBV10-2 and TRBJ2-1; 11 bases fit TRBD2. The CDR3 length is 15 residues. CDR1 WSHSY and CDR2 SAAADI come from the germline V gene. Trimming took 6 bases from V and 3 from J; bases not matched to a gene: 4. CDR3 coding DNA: TGCGCCAGCAGAATACTAGCGGGAGTCTACAATGAGCAGTTCTTC. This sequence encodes CASRILAGVYNEQFF.

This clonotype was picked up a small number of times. CDR3 sequence reads: CASSTYLLAGTYNEQFF. CDR3 sequence (DNA): TGTGCCAGCAGCACCTACCTCCTAGCGGGTACCTACAATGAGCAGTTCTTC. This sequence joins TRBV7-8 and TRBJ2-1; 8 nucleotides align to TRBD2. Trimming at V came to 5 bases and at J to 2 bases, leaving 11 bases not matched to a gene. Looked up from germline, CDR1 is SGHVS and CDR2 is FQNEAQ. The CDR3 sequence is 17 residues long. Looking up the rest from reference TRBV7-8 and TRBJ2-1 gives the full variable domain: GAGVSQSPRYKVAKRGQDVALRCDPISGHVSLFWYQQALGQGPEFLTYFQNEAQLDKSGLPSDRFFAERPEGSVSTLKIQRTQQEDSAVYLCASSTYLLAGTYNEQFFGPGTRLTVL.

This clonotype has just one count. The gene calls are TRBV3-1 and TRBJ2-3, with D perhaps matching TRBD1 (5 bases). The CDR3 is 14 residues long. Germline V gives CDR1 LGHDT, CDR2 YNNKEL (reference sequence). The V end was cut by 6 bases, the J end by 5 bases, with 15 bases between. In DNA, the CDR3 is TGTGCCAGCAGTAAATTGCAGGGCGGAGATACGCAGTATTTT. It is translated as CASSKLQGGDTQYF.

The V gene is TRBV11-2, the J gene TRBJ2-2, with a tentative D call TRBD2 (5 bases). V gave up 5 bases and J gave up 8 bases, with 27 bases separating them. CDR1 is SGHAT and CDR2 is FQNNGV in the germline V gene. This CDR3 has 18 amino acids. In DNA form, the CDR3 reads TGTGCCAGCAGCACCGAGGGTCGAAGGCGAGCGCTGGGAGGGGAGCTGTTTTTT. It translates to CASSTEGRRRALGGELFF.

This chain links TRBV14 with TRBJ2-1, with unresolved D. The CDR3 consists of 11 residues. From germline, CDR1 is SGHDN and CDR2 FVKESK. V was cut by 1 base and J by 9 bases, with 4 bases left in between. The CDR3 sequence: CASSQVGEQFF. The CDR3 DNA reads TGTGCCAGCAGCCAAGTCGGTGAGCAGTTCTTC.

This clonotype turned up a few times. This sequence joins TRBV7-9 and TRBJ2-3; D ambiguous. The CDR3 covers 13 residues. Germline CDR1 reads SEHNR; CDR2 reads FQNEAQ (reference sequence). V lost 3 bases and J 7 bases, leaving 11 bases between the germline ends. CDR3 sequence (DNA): TGTGCCAGCAGCTTCCCCCCACGGTATACGCAGTATTTT. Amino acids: CASSFPPRYTQYF.

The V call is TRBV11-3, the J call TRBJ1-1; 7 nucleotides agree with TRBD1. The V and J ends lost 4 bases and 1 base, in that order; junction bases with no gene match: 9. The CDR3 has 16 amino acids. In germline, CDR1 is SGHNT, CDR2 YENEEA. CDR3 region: CASSSLPGTENTEAFF. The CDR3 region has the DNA TGTGCCAGCAGCTCTCTTCCCGGGACAGAGAACACTGAAGCTTTCTTT.

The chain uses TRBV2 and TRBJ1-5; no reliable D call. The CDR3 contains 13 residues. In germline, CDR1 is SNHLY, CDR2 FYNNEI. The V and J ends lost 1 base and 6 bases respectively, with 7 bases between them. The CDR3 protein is CASSEGETQPQHF. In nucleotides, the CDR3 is TGTGCCAGCAGTGAAGGAGAAACTCAGCCCCAGCATTTT.

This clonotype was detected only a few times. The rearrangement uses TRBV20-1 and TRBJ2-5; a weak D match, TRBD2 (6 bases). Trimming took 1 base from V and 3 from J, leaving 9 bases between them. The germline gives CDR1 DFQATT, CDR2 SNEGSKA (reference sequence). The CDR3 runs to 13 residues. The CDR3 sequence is CSARVWGEETQYF. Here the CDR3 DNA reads TGCAGTGCTAGAGTTTGGGGGGAAGAGACCCAGTACTTC.

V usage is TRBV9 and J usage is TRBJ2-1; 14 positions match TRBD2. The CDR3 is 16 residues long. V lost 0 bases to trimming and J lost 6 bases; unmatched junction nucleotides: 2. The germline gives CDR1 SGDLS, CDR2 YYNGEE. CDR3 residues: CASSVGTSGGFNEQFF. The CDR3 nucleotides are TGTGCCAGCAGCGTAGGGACTAGCGGGGGGTTCAATGAGCAGTTCTTC.

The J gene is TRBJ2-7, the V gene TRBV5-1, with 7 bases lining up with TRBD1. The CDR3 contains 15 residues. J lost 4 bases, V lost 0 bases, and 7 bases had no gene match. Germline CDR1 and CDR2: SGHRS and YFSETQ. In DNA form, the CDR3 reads TGCGCCAGCAGCTTGGGACAGGGCGGACCATACGAGCAGTACTTC. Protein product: CASSLGQGGPYEQYF.